Presented here are 15 T cell receptor beta chains from one specimen sequenced in a study of graft-versus-host responses after intestinal transplantation. No antigen has been identified for these receptors. Produced via immunoSEQ multiplex PCR; TCRdb's table is partial and in-frame only. The repertoire holds around 100,000 clones, around 90% seen once, with 0.2% to 0.25% in the top ten. The sequenced sample was unstimulated CD4+ T cells sorted from spleen or lymph node cells, obtained before transplant. The receptor source for this set is a human donor who was the organ donor for an intestinal transplant.

The chain joins TRBV5-1 to TRBJ2-5, with D unresolved. This CDR3 has 18 residues. Germline-derived CDR1 and CDR2 are SGHRS and YFSETQ. V was shortened by 2 bases and J by 1 base, with 21 bases between the two germline ends. The CDR3 nucleotides read TGCGCCAGCAGCTTTGGTCGGGCGTCGGAGTCGGGCCAAGAGACCCAGTACTTC. This sequence encodes CASSFGRASESGQETQYF.

This rearrangement joins TRBV6-1 to TRBJ2-3, with 7 nucleotides matching TRBD2. The junction had 12 bases not matched to a gene; V was cut back by 4 bases and J by 2 bases. Looked up from germline, CDR1 is MNHNS and CDR2 is SASEGT. There are 17 residues in the CDR3. Here the CDR3 DNA reads TGTGCCAGCAGTGGACATATAGCGGGCCTCTTCACAGATACGCAGTATTTT. Amino acids: CASSGHIAGLFTDTQYF.

The rearrangement links TRBV6-5 to TRBJ1-1; the D gene is possibly TRBD1 (6 bases). Germline V gene data show CDR1 as MNHEY and CDR2 as SVGAGI. The ends were cut back, 6 bases at V and 10 bases at J, with 15 bases in the middle. The CDR3 runs 12 residues. The CDR3 coding sequence is TGTGCCAGCAGGCCAGGGGTTGGTGGAGCTTTCTTT. Its translation is CASRPGVGGAFF.

The chain combines TRBV25-1 with TRBJ2-5; 9 bases fit TRBD1. With V trimmed by 6 bases and J by 2 bases, 7 bases remained unmatched. Germline V gene data show CDR1 as MGHDK and CDR2 as SYGVNS. This CDR3 is built from 15 residues. In DNA form, the CDR3 reads TGTGCCAGCAGCTATGACAGGGGGGTGCAAGAGACCCAGTACTTC. This translates into CASSYDRGVQETQYF.

The V call is TRBV7-2, the J call TRBJ2-2, with D unclear. The CDR3 sequence is 16 residues long. Germline V gene data show CDR1 as SGHTA and CDR2 as FQGNSA. V shed 6 bases and J shed 4 bases, with 18 bases lying between them. The CDR3 DNA reads as TGTGCCAGCAGACCGAGCAGTTCTTACTCCACCGGGGAGCTGTTTTTT. Protein product: CASRPSSSYSTGELFF.

V gene TRBV5-1 combines with J gene TRBJ2-5; perhaps TRBD2 as D (7 bases). CDR1 and CDR2 (germline): SGHRS, YFSETQ. The V gene lost 3 bases and the J gene lost 0 bases, with 15 bases spanning the gap. The CDR3 totals 16 residues. The CDR3 sequence is CASSWGGGGNQETQYF. Written as DNA, the CDR3 is TGCGCCAGCAGCTGGGGGGGCGGGGGTAACCAAGAGACCCAGTACTTC.

This chain uses TRBV2 with TRBJ2-7; 7 positions match TRBD1. The length of the CDR3 is 15 residues. Germline V gives CDR1 SNHLY, CDR2 FYNNEI. J gave up 1 base and V 8 bases, and 11 bases lay outside the gene matches. The CDR3 bases are TGTGCCAGCGGAAGACAGGGATCAAGGTCCTACGAGCAGTACTTC. Translated: CASGRQGSRSYEQYF.

The chain combines TRBV7-9 with TRBJ2-3, with 9 bases aligning to TRBD1. Germline CDR1 and CDR2: SEHNR and FQNEAQ (reference sequence). The CDR3 length is 19 residues. Unmatched junction bases numbered 18, after V lost 4 bases and J lost 4 bases. The CDR3 reads CASSSTTGTGYGPPDTQYF. The CDR3 DNA follows: TGTGCCAGCAGCTCAACCACCGGGACAGGGTATGGGCCCCCAGATACGCAGTATTTT.

The rearrangement links TRBV6-1 to TRBJ2-1; TRBD2 matches 9 bases. There are 17 residues in the CDR3. The germline V gene has CDR1 MNHNS and CDR2 SASEGT. The trim removed 2 bases at V and 1 base at J, leaving 6 bases unmatched. For the CDR3, the DNA is TGTGCCAGCAGTGAATCCCTAGCGGGGATTTCCTACAATGAGCAGTTCTTC. Translation: CASSESLAGISYNEQFF.

The chain recombines TRBV11-3 with TRBJ1-1; 7 bases are a match to TRBD1. The germline gives CDR1 SGHNT, CDR2 YENEEA. The junction had 3 bases not matched to a gene; V was cut back by 6 bases and J by 8 bases. The CDR3 loop spans 11 amino acids. The CDR3 DNA reads TGTGCCAGCAGGAGGGGGCCGGAAGCTTTCTTT. Translating gives CASRRGPEAFF.

The chain is built from TRBV5-4 and TRBJ1-3, with D uncertain. The V and J ends lost 1 base and 1 base respectively, with 12 bases between them. The CDR3 spans 16 residues. Germline loops: CDR1 SGHNT, CDR2 YYREEE (reference sequence). CDR3 coding DNA: TGTGCCAGCAGCTTGTCGCCGACTGCTTCTGGAAACACCATATATTTT. Translation: CASSLSPTASGNTIYF.

The chain uses TRBV2 and TRBJ2-7; 8 bases are shared with TRBD1. Germline assignment: CDR1 SNHLY and CDR2 FYNNEI. The CDR3 spans 15 residues. Trimming took 5 bases from V and 3 from J; bases not matched to a gene: 9. The CDR3 sequence: CASSPGQGPLYEQYF. The CDR3 bases are TGTGCCAGCAGTCCTGGACAGGGACCTCTCTACGAGCAGTACTTC.

Note on this clone: Compared with germline, one end of the junction differs, possibly owing to a read error. The V gene is TRBV15, the J gene TRBJ1-3, with D perhaps TRBD1 (5 bases). The CDR3 sequence is 14 residues long. Germline V gene lookup returns CDR1 LNHNV and CDR2 YYDKDF (reference sequence). The DNA for the CDR3 is TGTGCCACCAGCAGAGAAGTTCAGGGAACCACCATATATTTT. This gives the protein CATSREVQGTTIYF.

This chain connects TRBV7-2 to TRBJ2-7, with TRBD1 identical over 7 bases. The V segment lost 5 bases and the J segment 2 bases; nucleotides outside the gene matches: 6. The germline V gene encodes CDR1 SGHTA and CDR2 FQGNSA. CDR3 length: 14 amino acids. In DNA, the CDR3 is TGTGCCAGCAGCACTCCCGGGACAGCCTACGAGCAGTACTTC. Protein sequence: CASSTPGTAYEQYF.

The J gene is TRBJ2-5, the V gene TRBV7-3; TRBD1 aligns across 9 bases. This CDR3 is built from 14 residues. Germline CDR1 SGHTA, CDR2 FQGTGA. V lost 1 base and J lost 4; bases outside the gene matches: 1. CDR3 protein: CASSLRGQGETQYF. DNA for the CDR3: TGTGCCAGCAGCTTAAGGGGACAGGGAGAGACCCAGTACTTC.